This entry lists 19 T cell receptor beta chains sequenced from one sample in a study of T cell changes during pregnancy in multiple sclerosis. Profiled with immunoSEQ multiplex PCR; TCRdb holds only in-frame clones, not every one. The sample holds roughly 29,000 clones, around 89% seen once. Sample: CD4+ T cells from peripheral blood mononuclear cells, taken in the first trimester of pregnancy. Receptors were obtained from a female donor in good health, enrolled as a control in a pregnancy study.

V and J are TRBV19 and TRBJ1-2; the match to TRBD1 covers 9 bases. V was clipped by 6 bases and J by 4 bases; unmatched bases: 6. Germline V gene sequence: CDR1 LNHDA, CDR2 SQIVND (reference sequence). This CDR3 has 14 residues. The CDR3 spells CASSEQGAGYGYTF. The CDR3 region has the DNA TGTGCCAGTAGCGAACAGGGGGCCGGCTATGGCTACACCTTC.

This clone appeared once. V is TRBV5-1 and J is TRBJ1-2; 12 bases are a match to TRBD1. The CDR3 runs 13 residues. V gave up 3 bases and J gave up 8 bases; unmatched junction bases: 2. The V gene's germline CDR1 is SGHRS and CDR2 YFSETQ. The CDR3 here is CASSWGTGGGYTF. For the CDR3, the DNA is TGCGCCAGCAGCTGGGGGACAGGGGGCGGCTACACCTTC. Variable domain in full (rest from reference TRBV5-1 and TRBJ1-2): KAGVTQTPRYLIKTRGQQVTLSCSPISGHRSVSWYQQTPGQGLQFLFEYFSETQRNKGNFPGRFSGRQFSNSRSEMNVSTLELGDSALYLCASSWGTGGGYTFGSGTRLTVV.

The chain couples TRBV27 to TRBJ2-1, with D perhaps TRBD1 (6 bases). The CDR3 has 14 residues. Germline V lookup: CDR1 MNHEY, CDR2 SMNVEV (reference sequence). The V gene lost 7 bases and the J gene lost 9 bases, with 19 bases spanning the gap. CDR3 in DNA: TGTGCCAGCACATTTTCTACAGGGTCCGGTGAGCAGTTCTTC. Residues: CASTFSTGSGEQFF.

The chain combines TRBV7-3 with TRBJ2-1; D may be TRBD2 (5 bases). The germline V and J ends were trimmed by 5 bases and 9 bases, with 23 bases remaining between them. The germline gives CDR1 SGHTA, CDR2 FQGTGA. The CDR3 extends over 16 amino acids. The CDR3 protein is CASSLMGSPLRGEQFF. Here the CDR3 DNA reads TGTGCCAGCAGCCTGATGGGGAGCCCTTTGAGAGGTGAGCAGTTCTTC.

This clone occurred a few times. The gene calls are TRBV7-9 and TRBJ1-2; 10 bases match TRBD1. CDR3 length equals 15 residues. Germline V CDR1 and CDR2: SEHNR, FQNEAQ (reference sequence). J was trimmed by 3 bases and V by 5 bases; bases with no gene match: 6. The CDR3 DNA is TGTGCCAGCAGCGAAGACAGGGGGCGGGACTATGGCTACACCTTC. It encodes CASSEDRGRDYGYTF.

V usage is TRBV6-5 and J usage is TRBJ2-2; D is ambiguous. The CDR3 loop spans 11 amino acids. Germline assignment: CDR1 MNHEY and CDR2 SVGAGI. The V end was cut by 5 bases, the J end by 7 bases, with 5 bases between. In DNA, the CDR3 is TGTGCCAGCAGTGGCGGCGGGGAGCTGTTTTTT. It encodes CASSGGGELFF.

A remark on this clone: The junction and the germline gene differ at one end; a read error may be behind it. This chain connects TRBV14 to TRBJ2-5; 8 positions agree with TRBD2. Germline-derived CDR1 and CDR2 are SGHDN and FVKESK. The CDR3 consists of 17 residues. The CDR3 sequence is CASSQVLLREGPATQYF. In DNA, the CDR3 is TGTGCCAGCAGTCAAGTCCTTCTCCGGGAGGGCCCAGCAACCCAGTACTTC.

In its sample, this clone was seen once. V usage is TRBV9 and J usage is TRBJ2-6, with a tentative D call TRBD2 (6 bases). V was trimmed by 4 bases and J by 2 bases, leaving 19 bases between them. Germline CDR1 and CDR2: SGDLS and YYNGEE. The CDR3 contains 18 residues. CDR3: CASSPTGTQSTGANVLTF. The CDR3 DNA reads TGTGCCAGCAGCCCCACCGGGACTCAATCAACTGGGGCCAACGTCCTGACTTTC.

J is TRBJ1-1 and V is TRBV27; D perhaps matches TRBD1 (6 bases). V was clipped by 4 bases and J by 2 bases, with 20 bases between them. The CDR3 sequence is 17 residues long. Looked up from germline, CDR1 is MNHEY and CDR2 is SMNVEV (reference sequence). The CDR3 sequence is CASSSPRDNLFNTEAFF. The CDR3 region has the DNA TGTGCCAGCAGTTCACCTCGGGACAACCTTTTTAACACTGAAGCTTTCTTT.

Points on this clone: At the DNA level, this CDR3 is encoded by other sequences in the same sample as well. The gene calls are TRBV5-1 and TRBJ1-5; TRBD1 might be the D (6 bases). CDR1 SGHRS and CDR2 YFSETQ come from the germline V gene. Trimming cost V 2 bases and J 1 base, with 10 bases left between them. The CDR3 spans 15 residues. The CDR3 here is CASSFTGMSNQPQHF. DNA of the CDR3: TGCGCCAGCAGCTTCACAGGGATGAGCAATCAGCCCCAGCATTTT. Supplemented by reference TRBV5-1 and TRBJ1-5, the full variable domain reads KAGVTQTPRYLIKTRGQQVTLSCSPISGHRSVSWYQQTPGQGLQFLFEYFSETQRNKGNFPGRFSGRQFSNSRSEMNVSTLELGDSALYLCASSFTGMSNQPQHFGDGTRLSIL.

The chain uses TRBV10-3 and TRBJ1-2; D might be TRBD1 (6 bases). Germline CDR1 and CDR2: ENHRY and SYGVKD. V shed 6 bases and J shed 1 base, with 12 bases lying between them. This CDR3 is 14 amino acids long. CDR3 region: CAISPRGLNYGYTF. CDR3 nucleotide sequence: TGTGCCATCAGCCCCAGGGGCCTTAACTATGGCTACACCTTC.

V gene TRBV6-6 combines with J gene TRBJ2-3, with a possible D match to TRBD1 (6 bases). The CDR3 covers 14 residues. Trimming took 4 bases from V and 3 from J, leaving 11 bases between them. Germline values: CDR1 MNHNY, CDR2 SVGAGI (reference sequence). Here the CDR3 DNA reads TGTGCCAGCAGTTTAGGACAGACGACAGATACGCAGTATTTT. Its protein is CASSLGQTTDTQYF.

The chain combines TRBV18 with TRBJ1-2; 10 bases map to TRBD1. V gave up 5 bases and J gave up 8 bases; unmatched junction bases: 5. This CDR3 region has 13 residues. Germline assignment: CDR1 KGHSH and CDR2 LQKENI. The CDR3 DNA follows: TGTGCCAGCTCAAAAGACAGGGGGCTCGGCTACACCTTC. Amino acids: CASSKDRGLGYTF.

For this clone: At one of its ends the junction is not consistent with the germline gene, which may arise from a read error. The DNA for the CDR3 is TGTGCCAGTAGTCTAGACACAGCGGATGGCTACACCTTC. Encoded protein: CASSLDTADGYTF. The genes are TRBV19 and TRBJ1-2; D is unresolved. The germline V gene encodes CDR1 LNHDA and CDR2 SQIVND (reference sequence). The CDR3 is 13 residues long.

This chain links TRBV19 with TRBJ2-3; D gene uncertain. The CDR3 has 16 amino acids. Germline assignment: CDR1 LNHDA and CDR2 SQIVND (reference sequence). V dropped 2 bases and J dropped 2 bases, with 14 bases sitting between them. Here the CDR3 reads CASSIRGSRLTDTQYF. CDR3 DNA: TGTGCCAGTAGTATACGCGGCTCCCGACTCACAGATACGCAGTATTTT.

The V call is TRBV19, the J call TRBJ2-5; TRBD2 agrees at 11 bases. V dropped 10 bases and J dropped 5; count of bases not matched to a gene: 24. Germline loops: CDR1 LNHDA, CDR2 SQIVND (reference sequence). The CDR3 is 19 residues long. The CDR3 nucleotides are TGTGCCACCGCCGGAACGGAGGGGATAGCGGGAGGGCCATGGGAGACCCAGTACTTC. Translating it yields CATAGTEGIAGGPWETQYF.

CDR3 loop: CASSPSGERGGSYEQYF. The CDR3 DNA reads TGTGCCAGCAGCCCATCAGGAGAGCGCGGGGGCTCCTACGAGCAGTACTTC. The chain couples TRBV5-4 to TRBJ2-7, with 7 nucleotides matching TRBD2. From germline, CDR1 is SGHNT and CDR2 YYREEE (reference sequence). The CDR3 covers 17 residues. The ends lost 4 bases at V and 0 bases at J; junction bases unmatched: 13.

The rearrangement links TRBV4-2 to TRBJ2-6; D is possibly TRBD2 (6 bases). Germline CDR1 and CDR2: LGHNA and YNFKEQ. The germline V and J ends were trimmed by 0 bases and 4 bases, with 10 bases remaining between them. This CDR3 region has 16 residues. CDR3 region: CASSQESGGGANVLTF. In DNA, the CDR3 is TGTGCCAGCAGCCAAGAATCAGGAGGGGGGGCCAACGTCCTGACTTTC.

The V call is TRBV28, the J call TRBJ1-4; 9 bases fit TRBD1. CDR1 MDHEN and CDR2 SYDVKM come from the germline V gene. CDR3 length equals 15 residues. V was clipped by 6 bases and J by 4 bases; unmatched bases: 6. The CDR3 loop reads CASSPPGQGNEKLFF. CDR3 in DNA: TGTGCCAGCAGCCCGCCGGGACAGGGTAATGAAAAACTGTTTTTT. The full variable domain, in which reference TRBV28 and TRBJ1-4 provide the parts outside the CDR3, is DVKVTQSSRYLVKRTGEKVFLECVQDMDHENMFWYRQDPGLGLRLIYFSYDVKMKEKGDIPEGYSVSREKKERFSLILESASTNQTSMYLCASSPPGQGNEKLFFGSGTQLSVL.